This entry concerns a single TCR beta chain. Assay used: immunoSEQ multiplex PCR; TCRdb lists only in-frame clones, some missing. The repertoire holds around 160,000 clones, 85% seen once, with roughly 2.9% in the top ten. V dropped 4 bases and J dropped 3 bases, with 15 bases sitting between them. CDR1 SEHNR and CDR2 FQNEAQ come from the germline V gene (reference sequence). CDR3 length equals 15 residues. These data are taken from a study of blood T cell repertoires in COVID-19. This sequence originates from a woman aged 40 to 49 with active or convalescent COVID-19. The gene calls are TRBV7-9 and TRBJ1-1, with D maybe TRBD1 (6 bases). The specimen sequenced was peripheral blood. CDR3 DNA: TGTGCCAGCAGCTGGGGGGGCCCGCGTGACACTGAAGCTTTCTTT. Translated: CASSWGGPRDTEAFF.